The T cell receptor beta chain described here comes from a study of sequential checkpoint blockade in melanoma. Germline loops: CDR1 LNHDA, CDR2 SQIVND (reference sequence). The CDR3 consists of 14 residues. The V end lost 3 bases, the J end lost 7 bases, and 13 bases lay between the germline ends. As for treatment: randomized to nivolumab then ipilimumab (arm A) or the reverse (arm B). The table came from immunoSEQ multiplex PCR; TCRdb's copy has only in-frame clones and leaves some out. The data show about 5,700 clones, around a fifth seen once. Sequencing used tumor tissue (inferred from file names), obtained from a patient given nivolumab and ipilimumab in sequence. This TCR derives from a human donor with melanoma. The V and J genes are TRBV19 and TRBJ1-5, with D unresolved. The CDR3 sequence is CASSMSRQHQPQHF. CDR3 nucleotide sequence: TGTGCCAGTAGTATGTCTAGGCAGCACCAGCCCCAGCATTTT.